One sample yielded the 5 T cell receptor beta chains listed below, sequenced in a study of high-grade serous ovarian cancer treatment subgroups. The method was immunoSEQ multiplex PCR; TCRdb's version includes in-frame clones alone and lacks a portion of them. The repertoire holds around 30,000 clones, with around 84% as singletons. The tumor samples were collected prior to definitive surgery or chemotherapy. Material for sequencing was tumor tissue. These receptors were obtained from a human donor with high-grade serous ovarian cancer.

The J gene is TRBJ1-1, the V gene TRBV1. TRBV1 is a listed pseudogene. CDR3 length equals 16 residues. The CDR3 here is CTSSLPTEGANTEAFF. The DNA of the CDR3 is TGCACCAGCAGCCTCCCGACTGAGGGAGCGAACACTGAAGCTTTCTTT.

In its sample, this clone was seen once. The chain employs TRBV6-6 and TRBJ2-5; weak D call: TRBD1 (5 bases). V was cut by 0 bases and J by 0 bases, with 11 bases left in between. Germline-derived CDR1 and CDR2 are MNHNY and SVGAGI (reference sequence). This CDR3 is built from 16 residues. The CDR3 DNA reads TGTGCCAGCAGTTACTCAGGGGCAGGGTACCAAGAGACCCAGTACTTC. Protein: CASSYSGAGYQETQYF.

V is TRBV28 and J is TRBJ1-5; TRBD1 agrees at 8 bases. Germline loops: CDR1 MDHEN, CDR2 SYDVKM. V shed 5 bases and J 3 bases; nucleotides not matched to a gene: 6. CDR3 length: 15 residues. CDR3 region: CASSRRTGTNQPQHF. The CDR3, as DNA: TGTGCCAGCAGTCGCAGGACAGGGACCAATCAGCCCCAGCATTTT.

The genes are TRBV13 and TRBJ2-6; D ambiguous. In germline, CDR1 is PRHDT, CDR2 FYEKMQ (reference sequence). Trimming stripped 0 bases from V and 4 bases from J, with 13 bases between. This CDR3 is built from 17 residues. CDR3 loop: CASSLGLSVSGANVLTF. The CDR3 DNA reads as TGTGCCAGCAGCTTAGGCTTATCCGTCTCCGGGGCCAACGTCCTGACTTTC.

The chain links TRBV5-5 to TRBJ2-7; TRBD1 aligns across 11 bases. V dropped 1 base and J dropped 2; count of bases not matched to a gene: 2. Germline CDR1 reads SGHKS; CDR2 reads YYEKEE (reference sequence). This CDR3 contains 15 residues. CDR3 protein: CASSLRGQGAYEQYF. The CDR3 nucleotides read TGTGCCAGCAGCTTGCGGGGACAGGGGGCCTACGAGCAGTACTTC.